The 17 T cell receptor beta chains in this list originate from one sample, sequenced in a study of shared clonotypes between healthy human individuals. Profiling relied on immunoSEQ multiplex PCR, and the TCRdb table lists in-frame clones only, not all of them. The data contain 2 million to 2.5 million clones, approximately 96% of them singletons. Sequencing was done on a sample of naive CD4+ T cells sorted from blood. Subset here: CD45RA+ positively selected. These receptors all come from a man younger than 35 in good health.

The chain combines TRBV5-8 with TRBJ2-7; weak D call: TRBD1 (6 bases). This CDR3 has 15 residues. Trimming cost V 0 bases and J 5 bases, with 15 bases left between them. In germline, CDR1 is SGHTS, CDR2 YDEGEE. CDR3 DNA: TGTGCCAGCAGCTTGGAGGCAGGGGTGGTCCACGAGCAGTACTTC. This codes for CASSLEAGVVHEQYF.

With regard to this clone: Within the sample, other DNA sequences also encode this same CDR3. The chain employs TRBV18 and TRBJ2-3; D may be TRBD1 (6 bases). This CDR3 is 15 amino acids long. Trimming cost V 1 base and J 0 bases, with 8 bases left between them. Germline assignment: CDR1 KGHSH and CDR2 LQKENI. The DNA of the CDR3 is TGTGCCAGCTCACCACTTACAGGGAGCACAGATACGCAGTATTTT. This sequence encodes CASSPLTGSTDTQYF.

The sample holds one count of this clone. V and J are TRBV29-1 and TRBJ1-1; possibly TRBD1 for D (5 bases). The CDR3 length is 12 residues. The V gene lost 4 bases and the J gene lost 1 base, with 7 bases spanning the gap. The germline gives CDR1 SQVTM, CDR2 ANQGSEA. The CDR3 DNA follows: TGCAGCGTTGTTCAGGGGAACACTGAAGCTTTCTTT. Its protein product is CSVVQGNTEAFF.

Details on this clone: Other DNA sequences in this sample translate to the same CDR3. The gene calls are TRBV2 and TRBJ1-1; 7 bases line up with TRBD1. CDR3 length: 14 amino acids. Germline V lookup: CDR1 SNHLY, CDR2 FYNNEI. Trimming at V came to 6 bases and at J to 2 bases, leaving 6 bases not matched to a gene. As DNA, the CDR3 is TGTGCCAGCAGGGGTAGGACAGGCAACACTGAAGCTTTCTTT. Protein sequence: CASRGRTGNTEAFF.

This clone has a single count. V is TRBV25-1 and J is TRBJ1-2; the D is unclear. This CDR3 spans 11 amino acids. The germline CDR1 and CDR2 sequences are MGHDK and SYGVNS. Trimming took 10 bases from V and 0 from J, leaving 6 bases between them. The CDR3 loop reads CATAANYGYTF. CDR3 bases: TGTGCCACCGCAGCTAACTATGGCTACACCTTC.

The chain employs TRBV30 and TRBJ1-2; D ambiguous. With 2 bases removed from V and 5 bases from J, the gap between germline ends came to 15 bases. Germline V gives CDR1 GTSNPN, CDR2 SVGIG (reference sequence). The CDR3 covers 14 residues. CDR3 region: CAWSLLGRVYGYTF. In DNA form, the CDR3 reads TGTGCCTGGAGTCTTCTAGGGAGGGTATATGGCTACACCTTC.

CDR3 sequence: CASSQDFRAGNTIYF. The CDR3 DNA reads as TGCGCCAGCAGCCAAGATTTTAGGGCCGGAAACACCATATATTTT. The chain employs TRBV4-1 and TRBJ1-3; D not certain. V was shortened by 0 bases and J by 4 bases, with 10 bases between the two germline ends. CDR1 MGHRA and CDR2 YSYEKL come from the germline V gene. This CDR3 is built from 15 residues.

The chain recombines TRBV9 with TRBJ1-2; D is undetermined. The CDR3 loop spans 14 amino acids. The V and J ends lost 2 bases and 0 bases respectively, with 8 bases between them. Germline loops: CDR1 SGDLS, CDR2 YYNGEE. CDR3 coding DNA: TGTGCCAGCAGCGTTACTGCTACTAACTATGGCTACACCTTC. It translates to CASSVTATNYGYTF.

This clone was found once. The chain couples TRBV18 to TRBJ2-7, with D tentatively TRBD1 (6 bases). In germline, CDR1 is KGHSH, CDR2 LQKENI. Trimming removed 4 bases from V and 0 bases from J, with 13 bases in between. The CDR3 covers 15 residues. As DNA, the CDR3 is TGTGCCAGCTCACACGACAGGCAACCCTCCTACGAGCAGTACTTC. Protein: CASSHDRQPSYEQYF.

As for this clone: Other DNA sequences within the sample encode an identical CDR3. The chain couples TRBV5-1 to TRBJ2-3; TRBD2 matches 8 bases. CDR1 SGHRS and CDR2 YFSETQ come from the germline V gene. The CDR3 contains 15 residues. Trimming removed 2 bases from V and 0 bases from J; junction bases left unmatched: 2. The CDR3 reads CASSLPSGSTDTQYF. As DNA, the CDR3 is TGCGCCAGCAGCTTACCTAGCGGGAGCACAGATACGCAGTATTTT.

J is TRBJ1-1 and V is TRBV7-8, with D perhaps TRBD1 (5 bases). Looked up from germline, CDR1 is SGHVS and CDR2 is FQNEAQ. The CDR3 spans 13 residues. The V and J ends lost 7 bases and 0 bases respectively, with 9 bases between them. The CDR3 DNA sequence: TGTGCCAGCATCGGGACGGTGAACACTGAAGCTTTCTTT. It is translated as CASIGTVNTEAFF.

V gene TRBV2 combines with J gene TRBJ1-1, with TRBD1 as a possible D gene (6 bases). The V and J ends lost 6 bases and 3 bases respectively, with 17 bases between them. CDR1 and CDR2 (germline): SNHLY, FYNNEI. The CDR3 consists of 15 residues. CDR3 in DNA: TGTGCCAGCAGAGTTTTCGGGGGCCCGGACACTGAAGCTTTCTTT. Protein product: CASRVFGGPDTEAFF.

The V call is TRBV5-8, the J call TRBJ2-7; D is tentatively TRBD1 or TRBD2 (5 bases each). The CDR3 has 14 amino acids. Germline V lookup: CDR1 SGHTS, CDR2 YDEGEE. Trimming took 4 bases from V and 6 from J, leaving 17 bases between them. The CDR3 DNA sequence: TGTGCCAGCAGCCAACGCCGGGACGGGCGCGAGCAGTACTTC. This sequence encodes CASSQRRDGREQYF. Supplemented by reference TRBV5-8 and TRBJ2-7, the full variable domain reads EAGVTQSPTHLIKTRGQQATLRCSPISGHTSVYWYQQALGLGLQFLLWYDEGEERNRGNFPPRFSGRQFPNYSSELNVNALELEDSALYLCASSQRRDGREQYFGPGTRLTVT.

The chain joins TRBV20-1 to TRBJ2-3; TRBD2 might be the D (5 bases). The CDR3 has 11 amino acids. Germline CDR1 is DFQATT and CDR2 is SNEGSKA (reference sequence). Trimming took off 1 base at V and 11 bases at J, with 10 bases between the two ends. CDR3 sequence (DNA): TGCAGTGCTAGAGGCCCAGGAGGGCAGTATTTT. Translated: CSARGPGGQYF.

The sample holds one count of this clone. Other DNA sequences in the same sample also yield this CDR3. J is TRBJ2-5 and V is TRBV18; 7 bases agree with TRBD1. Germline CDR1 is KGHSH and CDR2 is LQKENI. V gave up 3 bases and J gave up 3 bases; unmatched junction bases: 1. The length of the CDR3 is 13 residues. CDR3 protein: CASSPGTEETQYF. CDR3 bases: TGTGCCAGCTCACCGGGGACAGAAGAGACCCAGTACTTC. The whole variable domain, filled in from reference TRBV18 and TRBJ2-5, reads NAGVMQNPRHLVRRRGQEARLRCSPMKGHSHVYWYRQLPEEGLKFMVYLQKENIIDESGMPKERFSAEFPKEGPSILRIQQVVRGDSAAYFCASSPGTEETQYFGPGTRLLVL.

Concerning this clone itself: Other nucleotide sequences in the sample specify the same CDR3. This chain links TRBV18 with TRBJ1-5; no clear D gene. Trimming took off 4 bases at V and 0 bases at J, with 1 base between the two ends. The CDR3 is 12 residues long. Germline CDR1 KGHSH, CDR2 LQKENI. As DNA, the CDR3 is TGTGCCAGCTCACTTAGCAATCAGCCCCAGCATTTT. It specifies CASSLSNQPQHF.

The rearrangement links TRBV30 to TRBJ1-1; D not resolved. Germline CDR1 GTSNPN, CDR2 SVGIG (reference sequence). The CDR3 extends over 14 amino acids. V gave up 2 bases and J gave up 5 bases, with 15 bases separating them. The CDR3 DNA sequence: TGTGCCTGGAGTATTACGGGCTTGGGGACTGAAGCTTTCTTT. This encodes CAWSITGLGTEAFF. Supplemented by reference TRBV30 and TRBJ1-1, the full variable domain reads SQTIHQWPATLVQPVGSPLSLECTVEGTSNPNLYWYRQAAGRGLQLLFYSVGIGQISSEVPQNLSASRPQDRQFILSSKKLLLSDSGFYLCAWSITGLGTEAFFGQGTRLTVV.